One sample yielded the 5 T cell receptor beta chains listed below, sequenced in a study of shared clonotypes between healthy human individuals. Method: immunoSEQ multiplex PCR; TCRdb's copy keeps in-frame clones and lacks some. In the table there are roughly 500,000 clones, 78% of which are singletons. Sequences were obtained from PBMCs. Receptors originate from a woman between 40 and 55 years old in good health. Some clones in this sample may be carry-over from other donors' samples.

The V and J genes are TRBV27 and TRBJ1-1; perhaps TRBD1 as D (6 bases). The V gene's germline CDR1 is MNHEY and CDR2 SMNVEV (reference sequence). This CDR3 spans 17 amino acids. V lost 5 bases and J 4 bases, leaving 23 bases between the germline ends. CDR3 loop: CASSIGTSGAGATEAFF. CDR3 sequence (DNA): TGTGCCAGCAGTATAGGGACATCAGGTGCTGGGGCCACTGAAGCTTTCTTT.

As for this clone: A far larger clone is one base from this, pointing to a likely read error. The chain is built from TRBV10-1 and TRBJ2-1; D may be TRBD1 (6 bases). CDR1 and CDR2 from the germline V gene are WNHNN and SYGVQD (reference sequence). The CDR3 extends over 13 amino acids. Trimming removed 2 bases from V and 10 bases from J, with 12 bases in between. CDR3 sequence: CASSERFTGEQFF. CDR3 sequence (DNA): TGCGCCAGCAGTGAGCGCTTTACAGGGGAGCAGTTCTTC.

The chain employs TRBV9 and TRBJ2-5; 9 nucleotides agree with TRBD2. The CDR3 spans 15 residues. V was pared by 0 bases and J by 4 bases, with 4 bases of the junction left unmatched. Germline CDR1 reads SGDLS; CDR2 reads YYNGEE. The CDR3 DNA reads as TGTGCCAGCAGCGTAGGCGGGAGGGATGTAGAGACCCAGTACTTC. This sequence encodes CASSVGGRDVETQYF.

The chain has TRBV5-1 and TRBJ2-2; 10 nucleotides agree with TRBD2. V was clipped by 4 bases and J by 5 bases; unmatched bases: 5. The CDR3 sequence is 15 residues long. Germline CDR1 reads SGHRS; CDR2 reads YFSETQ. The CDR3 DNA reads as TGCGCCAGCAGCCGGACTAGCGGTATAACCGGGGAGCTGTTTTTT. It translates to CASSRTSGITGELFF.

This chain connects TRBV5-5 to TRBJ2-7, with 9 positions matching TRBD1. The CDR3 runs 15 residues. The junction had 8 bases not matched to a gene; V was cut back by 4 bases and J by 3 bases. Germline assignment: CDR1 SGHKS and CDR2 YYEKEE (reference sequence). CDR3 coding DNA: TGTGCCAGCAGCCCCGCCGGACAGGGGTTCTACGAGCAGTACTTC. This codes for CASSPAGQGFYEQYF.